These 10 T cell receptor beta chains share one sample of origin, sequenced in a study of cytomegalovirus exposure and HLA in healthy donors. Amplification used 60 Vbeta primers and 13 Jbeta primers. Only in-frame clones appear in the TCRdb table, and some are missing; sequencing was by immunoSEQ multiplex PCR. The table lists some 150,000 clones, roughly nine tenths of them singletons. What was sequenced was PBMCs. The receptors derive from a woman aged 30 to 39 in good health and CMV-seronegative.

The V call is TRBV5-1, the J call TRBJ2-3; D may be TRBD1 (5 bases). Trimming shortened V by 5 bases and J by 6 bases, and 13 bases separated the two germline ends. There are 13 residues in the CDR3. In germline, CDR1 is SGHRS, CDR2 YFSETQ. The CDR3 sequence: CASSLVPGDTQYF. CDR3 bases: TGCGCCAGCAGTTTAGTTCCAGGGGATACGCAGTATTTT.

This rearrangement joins TRBV19 to TRBJ1-5; the D gene is possibly TRBD1 (6 bases). In germline, CDR1 is LNHDA, CDR2 SQIVND (reference sequence). There are 16 residues in the CDR3. Deletions cut 5 bases from V and 2 bases from J, with 16 bases between. In DNA, the CDR3 is TGTGCCAGTAGTTCCCACCGCCGACAGGGCAATCAGCCCCAGCATTTT. This gives the protein CASSSHRRQGNQPQHF.

The chain links TRBV5-1 to TRBJ2-5, with a weak D call TRBD1 (5 bases). The CDR3 sequence is 14 residues long. The V and J ends lost 1 base and 2 bases respectively, with 9 bases between them. Germline loops: CDR1 SGHRS, CDR2 YFSETQ. The CDR3 bases are TGCGCCAGCAGCTTGAGGGGCAGTCAAGAGACCCAGTACTTC. This encodes CASSLRGSQETQYF.

This rearrangement joins TRBV19 to TRBJ2-5; TRBD2 is a possible D gene (6 bases). The V and J ends lost 3 bases and 5 bases respectively, with 16 bases between them. This CDR3 contains 15 residues. The germline V gene has CDR1 LNHDA and CDR2 SQIVND (reference sequence). The CDR3 loop is CASSIRGWRGETQYF. The DNA for the CDR3 is TGTGCCAGTAGTATCCGGGGGTGGCGTGGGGAGACCCAGTACTTC. The full variable domain, with the rest looked up from reference TRBV19 and TRBJ2-5, is DGGITQSPKYLFRKEGQNVTLSCEQNLNHDAMYWYRQDPGQGLRLIYYSQIVNDFQKGDIAEGYSVSREKKESFPLTVTSAQKNPTAFYLCASSIRGWRGETQYFGPGTRLLVL.

This rearrangement joins TRBV7-7 to TRBJ1-2, with TRBD1 matching over 8 bases. The germline V gene encodes CDR1 SSHAT and CDR2 FNYEAQ (reference sequence). J gave up 7 bases and V 5 bases, and 24 bases lay outside the gene matches. This CDR3 has 19 residues. This CDR3 reads CASSPGAGGVRATCCGYTF. CDR3 sequence (DNA): TGTGCCAGCAGCCCTGGAGCAGGGGGCGTTCGGGCCACTTGTTGTGGCTACACCTTC.

The chain joins TRBV5-1 to TRBJ2-5; a weak D match, TRBD1 (5 bases). Looked up from germline, CDR1 is SGHRS and CDR2 is YFSETQ. This CDR3 spans 13 amino acids. Between the trimmed V and J ends, which lost 7 bases and 1 base, there was a span of 11 bases. This chain's CDR3 is CASSTGVQETQYF. The CDR3 nucleotides are TGCGCCAGCTCAACAGGTGTCCAAGAGACCCAGTACTTC. Full variable domain (outside the CDR3, taken from reference TRBV5-1 and TRBJ2-5): KAGVTQTPRYLIKTRGQQVTLSCSPISGHRSVSWYQQTPGQGLQFLFEYFSETQRNKGNFPGRFSGRQFSNSRSEMNVSTLELGDSALYLCASSTGVQETQYFGPGTRLLVL.

V usage is TRBV28 and J usage is TRBJ2-1, with 7 bases matching TRBD1. Trimming removed 7 bases from V and 4 bases from J; junction bases left unmatched: 13. This CDR3 is built from 16 residues. Germline CDR1 is MDHEN and CDR2 is SYDVKM. The CDR3 here is CASTLMAGGQYNEQFF. As DNA, the CDR3 is TGTGCCAGCACCCTAATGGCAGGGGGTCAATACAATGAGCAGTTCTTC.

V and J are TRBV18 and TRBJ2-5; unclear D gene. Deletions cut 3 bases from V and 1 base from J, with 12 bases between. This CDR3 region has 15 residues. Germline V CDR1 and CDR2: KGHSH, LQKENI. The CDR3 protein is CASSPAPVIQETQYF. The CDR3 nucleotides are TGTGCCAGCTCACCCGCTCCGGTGATCCAAGAGACCCAGTACTTC.

This sequence joins TRBV5-1 and TRBJ2-1, with 12 nucleotides matching TRBD2. Germline V gene lookup returns CDR1 SGHRS and CDR2 YFSETQ. The CDR3 has 16 amino acids. V lost 4 bases and J lost 7; bases outside the gene matches: 9. CDR3 sequence: CASSSLAGGPGNEQFF. The CDR3 coding sequence is TGCGCCAGCAGCAGCCTAGCGGGGGGGCCTGGTAATGAGCAGTTCTTC.

The CDR3 DNA is TGTGCCAGCAGCCCCTCAAGGGGAAGGACCCAACCAGAGCAGTTCTTC. Translation gives CASSPSRGRTQPEQFF. The J gene is TRBJ2-1, the V gene TRBV4-2, with D perhaps matching TRBD1 (5 bases). The CDR3 extends over 16 amino acids. V was shortened by 4 bases and J by 10 bases, with 23 bases between the two germline ends. Germline assignment: CDR1 LGHNA and CDR2 YNFKEQ.